This T cell receptor beta chain emerged from a study of T-cell reconstitution after alpha-beta-depleted transplantation in children. Study-level points and caveats: Diversity and T-cell counts at one year after transplant derived mostly from new T cells. The origin of alpha-beta T cells about two months after transplant was reportedly several hundred expanded graft clones.

TCRbeta library construction was performed incorporating unique molecular identifiers. TCRdb analysed the PCR reads with MiXCR anew, one entry per CDR3 protein. The data hold a few hundred thousand distinct CDR3 sequences, with 10% to 15% observed a single time. The CDR3 covers 15 residues. With V trimmed by 5 bases and J by 4 bases, 3 bases remained unmatched. About this clonotype itself: Its specificity is unknown.

This specimen was PBMCs, mostly from graft donor cells, taken 360 days after TCRalphabeta/CD19-depleted stem cell transplant. This receptor was identified in a male patient between 5 and 17 years old who had a stem cell transplant for acute myeloid leukemia, so the T cells may come from the graft donor. The gene calls are TRBV12-3 or TRBV12-4 and TRBJ2-2; 11 nucleotides align to TRBD2. CDR3 coding DNA: TGTGCCAGCAGTACTACTAGCGGGAGCACCGGGGAGCTGTTTTTT. Residues: CASSTTSGSTGELFF.